The 21 T cell receptor beta chains in this list originate from one sample, sequenced in a study of T cell repertoires in cytomegalovirus infection. One entry per CDR3 protein results from TCRdb running MiXCR on the reads. This table has 150,000 to 200,000 distinct CDR3 sequences, around 14% appearing once. The material sequenced was PBMCs. The receptors stem from a human donor in good health (CMV status not recorded). Some clones in this sample may be carry-over from other donors' samples.

There are a few counts of this clonotype. V gene TRBV25-1 combines with J gene TRBJ1-5; the D is unclear. Germline CDR1 and CDR2: MGHDK and SYGVNS. Trimming took 8 bases from V and 4 from J, leaving 3 bases between them. This CDR3 is 10 amino acids long. The CDR3 DNA reads TGTGCCAGCGGGAATCAGCCCCAGCATTTT. Translating it yields CASGNQPQHF.

In nucleotides, the CDR3 is TGCGCCAGCAACTTTGGCCCCCAGGGGACGGCAGATACGCAGTATTTT. It encodes CASNFGPQGTADTQYF. The gene calls are TRBV5-1 and TRBJ2-3; D might be TRBD1 (6 bases). The germline gives CDR1 SGHRS, CDR2 YFSETQ. The CDR3 sequence is 16 residues long. V shed 6 bases and J shed 4 bases, with 21 bases lying between them.

The V call is TRBV14, the J call TRBJ1-6; D gene unclear. Trimming pared 0 bases from V and 5 bases from J, leaving 5 bases between. This CDR3 contains 14 residues. Germline V gives CDR1 SGHDN, CDR2 FVKESK. The CDR3 nucleotides read TGTGCCAGCAGCCAAGAAGAGAATAATTCACCCCTCCACTTT. Protein sequence: CASSQEENNSPLHF.

This clonotype has more than one count but fewer than ten. A junction end diverges from the germline sequence, so it may reflect a read error. V usage is TRBV27 and J usage is TRBJ2-7; 10 bases agree with TRBD2. Germline V gene data show CDR1 as MNHEY and CDR2 as SMNVEV (reference sequence). The length of the CDR3 is 14 residues. CDR3: CASSLSGGSGRTHF. CDR3 nucleotide sequence: TGTGCCAGCAGTTTATCGGGGGGTAGCGGGAGGACCCACTTC.

The CDR3 DNA follows: TGTGCCAGCAGTCCTGGACTCCACAATGAGCAGTTCTTC. Residues: CASSPGLHNEQFF. The chain is built from TRBV6-2 or TRBV6-3 and TRBJ2-1, with D perhaps matching TRBD2 (5 bases). The CDR3 covers 13 residues. In germline, CDR1 is MNHEY, CDR2 SVGEGT. The V end lost 5 bases, the J end lost 5 bases, and 10 bases lay between the germline ends.

This clonotype was detected many times. The DNA of the CDR3 is TGTGCCAGCAGCTTACCTGTGAACACTGAAGCTTTCTTT. Protein: CASSLPVNTEAFF. The V and J genes are TRBV7-2 and TRBJ1-1; D ambiguous. V lost 2 bases and J lost 0, with 4 bases in between. This CDR3 has 13 amino acids. Germline CDR1 and CDR2: SGHTA and FQGNSA.

This clonotype has at least ten counts. The genes are TRBV11-2 and TRBJ1-2; 10 bases line up with TRBD1. The germline V gene encodes CDR1 SGHAT and CDR2 FQNNGV. The V segment lost 4 bases and the J segment 7 bases; nucleotides outside the gene matches: 6. The CDR3 has 14 residues. The CDR3, as DNA: TGTGCCAGCAGCTCCGACAGGGGGCTCGGTGGCTACACCTTC. Its protein product is CASSSDRGLGGYTF.

In its sample, this clonotype was seen many times. The rearrangement links TRBV7-2 to TRBJ1-6; D gene unclear. Trimming took off 2 bases at V and 9 bases at J, with 8 bases between the two ends. CDR3 length equals 13 residues. The V gene's germline CDR1 is SGHTA and CDR2 FQGNSA. Here the CDR3 reads CASSLTGGSPLHF. CDR3 in DNA: TGTGCCAGCAGCTTAACGGGTGGTTCACCCCTCCACTTT.

Only a few counts were recorded for this clonotype. The chain combines TRBV27 with TRBJ2-1, with 11 positions matching TRBD2. The J segment lost 2 bases and the V segment lost 6 bases, leaving 6 bases of the junction unmatched. Germline loops: CDR1 MNHEY, CDR2 SMNVEV (reference sequence). The CDR3 loop spans 16 amino acids. DNA of the CDR3: TGTGCCAGCAGAACTAGCGGGAGAGCAACCTACAATGAGCAGTTCTTC. Translation: CASRTSGRATYNEQFF.

This clonotype was recorded a few times. CDR3 coding DNA: TGCGCCAGCAGCTTGGGGCCGACAGGGGTGAACACTGAAGCTTTCTTT. This gives the protein CASSLGPTGVNTEAFF. The chain has TRBV5-1 and TRBJ1-1; 8 nucleotides align to TRBD1. The CDR3 contains 16 residues. After removal of 0 bases from V and 0 bases from J, the junction contained 4 bases not matched to a gene. The germline gives CDR1 SGHRS, CDR2 YFSETQ.

This clonotype was seen at least ten times. The V and J genes are TRBV30 and TRBJ2-7, with 8 bases aligning to TRBD1. J lost 9 bases, V lost 8 bases, and 18 bases had no gene match. The CDR3 totals 14 residues. From germline, CDR1 is GTSNPN and CDR2 SVGIG (reference sequence). The CDR3 is CAANRDRSEYRQYF. DNA for the CDR3: TGTGCCGCAAACCGGGACAGGTCAGAATACCGGCAGTACTTC.

This clonotype has just one count. This may be a read error, as it is one base from a much larger clone. J is TRBJ2-5 and V is TRBV19; D may be TRBD1 or TRBD2 (6 bases each). CDR3 length: 14 amino acids. Germline V lookup: CDR1 LNHDA, CDR2 SQIVND (reference sequence). CDR3 coding DNA: TGTGTCAGTAGTATGATAGGGGGGCAAGAGACCCAGTACTTC. Translating gives CVSSMIGGQETQYF.

At least ten counts were recorded for this clonotype. V usage is TRBV6-1 and J usage is TRBJ2-1, with TRBD1 identical over 7 bases. The CDR3 is 13 residues long. The V gene end was trimmed by 8 bases and the J gene end by 6 bases; junction bases not matched to a gene: 7. Germline CDR1 reads MNHNS; CDR2 reads SASEGT. The CDR3 region has the DNA TGTGCCAGCTGGGAACAGGGGCGCAATGAGCAGTTCTTC. Protein: CASWEQGRNEQFF.

This clonotype was counted ten times or more. The chain recombines TRBV10-3 with TRBJ2-5; either TRBD1 or TRBD2 may supply D (5 bases each). CDR1 is ENHRY, CDR2 SYGVKD, per germline. V shed 4 bases and J shed 4 bases, with 10 bases lying between them. The CDR3 is made up of 13 amino acids. Here the CDR3 reads CAISGGPGETQYF. Here the CDR3 DNA reads TGTGCCATCAGTGGGGGACCAGGAGAGACCCAGTACTTC.

This clonotype was seen repeatedly, ten times or more. The chain recombines TRBV6-1 with TRBJ2-3; TRBD2 matches 13 bases. CDR3 length equals 18 residues. Germline V gives CDR1 MNHNS, CDR2 SASEGT. Trimming took 5 bases from V and 2 from J; bases not matched to a gene: 10. The CDR3 DNA reads as TGTGCCAGCAGTCGACCGGGACTAGCGGGGACTACCACAGATACGCAGTATTTT. Amino acids: CASSRPGLAGTTTDTQYF.

In its sample, this clonotype was seen many times. The chain uses TRBV12-3 or TRBV12-4 and TRBJ2-2; D perhaps matches TRBD1 (5 bases). V was cut by 4 bases and J by 3 bases, with 12 bases left in between. CDR3 length: 15 amino acids. CDR3: CASSSLTGHTGELFF. CDR3 nucleotides: TGTGCCAGCAGTTCCCTCACAGGACACACCGGGGAGCTGTTTTTT.

This clonotype was counted ten times or more. The chain recombines TRBV7-8 with TRBJ2-3; D is ambiguous. Per the germline V gene, CDR1 is SGHVS and CDR2 is FQNEAQ. The CDR3 is 16 residues long. V was shortened by 4 bases and J by 4 bases, with 18 bases between the two germline ends. The CDR3 nucleotides read TGTGCCAGCAGCTCCCTCACCGGGTGGTGGGCAGATACGCAGTATTTT. This sequence encodes CASSSLTGWWADTQYF.

This clonotype was seen a few times. This chain uses TRBV4-1 with TRBJ2-1; 7 bases match TRBD1. The CDR3 totals 17 residues. Losses at the gene ends were 0 bases for V and 0 bases for J; bases not matched to a gene: 5. CDR1 MGHRA and CDR2 YSYEKL come from the germline V gene. The CDR3 DNA sequence: TGCGCCAGCAGCCAAGATGACAGGGTCAGCTCCTACAATGAGCAGTTCTTC. Residues: CASSQDDRVSSYNEQFF.

The sample holds many counts of this clonotype. The chain combines TRBV14 with TRBJ2-1; 9 bases fit TRBD2. Per germline, CDR1 SGHDN and CDR2 FVKESK. V lost 0 bases to trimming and J lost 10 bases; unmatched junction nucleotides: 1. The length of the CDR3 is 13 residues. The CDR3 nucleotides read TGTGCCAGCAGCCAAGACCTAGCGGGAGAGCAGTTCTTC. It codes for CASSQDLAGEQFF.

The chain uses TRBV28 and TRBJ2-2; D is perhaps TRBD1 (5 bases). Germline loops: CDR1 MDHEN, CDR2 SYDVKM. V lost 7 bases to trimming and J lost 5 bases, with 23 bases between them. The CDR3 consists of 17 residues. CDR3 region: CASIPVGWGGTTGELFF. The CDR3 DNA reads TGTGCCAGCATCCCCGTAGGGTGGGGCGGTACGACCGGGGAGCTGTTTTTT.

This clonotype has a count of ten or more. The CDR3 protein is CASSLGGQTTEQYF. DNA of the CDR3: TGTGCCAGCAGCTTAGGAGGTCAGACCACGGAGCAGTACTTC. The chain links TRBV7-2 to TRBJ2-7; D not certain. This CDR3 region has 14 residues. Trimming stripped 1 base from V and 7 bases from J, with 14 bases between. The germline gives CDR1 SGHTA, CDR2 FQGNSA.